This record looks at one T cell receptor (beta chain) sequence and its context. Some clones are missing from TCRdb's copy, which holds only in-frame ones; the method was immunoSEQ multiplex PCR. Here the sample spans 40,000 to 55,000 clones, 86% being singletons. CDR3 size: 15 residues. The ends were cut back, 3 bases at V and 1 base at J, with 9 bases in the middle. In germline, CDR1 is LNHDA, CDR2 SQIVND (reference sequence). The data were taken from a study of blood T cell repertoires in COVID-19. The sequencing input was peripheral blood. The origin of this receptor is a human donor in a cohort sampled during active COVID-19. The chain couples TRBV19 to TRBJ1-4, with D perhaps TRBD1 (5 bases). Here the CDR3 reads CASSIRRGTNEKLFF. The CDR3 DNA reads TGTGCCAGTAGTATTCGAAGGGGAACTAATGAAAAACTGTTTTTT.